A single T cell receptor (beta chain) is shown here with its context. The antigen is unknown. This table comes from immunoSEQ multiplex PCR, and its TCRdb copy is limited to in-frame clones, with some not included. The table includes 68,000 or so clones, around 90% detected once. The data belong to a study of cytomegalovirus exposure and HLA in healthy donors. CDR1 is MNHEY and CDR2 is SVGAGI in the germline V gene. The CDR3 sequence is 15 residues long. V gave up 0 bases and J gave up 5 bases, with 13 bases separating them. Findings and limits, study-wide: Specificity of a few CMV-associated chains for CMV antigens was verified in vitro.

The sequence was collected from a young man in good health and CMV-seronegative. Sequenced input: PBMCs. V and J are TRBV6-5 and TRBJ1-1, with D possibly being TRBD1 (6 bases). CDR3 sequence reads: CASSYSGGAGTEAFF. The CDR3 nucleotides are TGTGCCAGCAGTTACTCGGGGGGGGCGGGAACTGAAGCTTTCTTT.